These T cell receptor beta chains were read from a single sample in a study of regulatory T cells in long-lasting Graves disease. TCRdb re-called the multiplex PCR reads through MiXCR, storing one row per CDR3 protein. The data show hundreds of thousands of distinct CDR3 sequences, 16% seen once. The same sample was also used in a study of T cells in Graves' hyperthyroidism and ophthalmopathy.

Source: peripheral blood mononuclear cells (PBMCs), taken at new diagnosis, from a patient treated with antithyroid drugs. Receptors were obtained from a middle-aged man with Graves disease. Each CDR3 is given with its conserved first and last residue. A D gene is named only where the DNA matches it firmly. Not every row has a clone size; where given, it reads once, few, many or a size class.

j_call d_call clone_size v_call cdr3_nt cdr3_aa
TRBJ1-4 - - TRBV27 TGTGCCAGCAGTGTAACGGAACGGGGGGAAAAACTGTTTTTT CASSVTERGEKLFF
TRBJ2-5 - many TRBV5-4 TGTGCCAGCAGCAAACCGTCGGGGGGCAAAGGAGAGACCCAGTACTTC CASSKPSGGKGETQYF
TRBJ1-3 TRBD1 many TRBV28 TGTGCCAGCAGGGGGACAGTTGGTTTGGACACCATATATTTT CASRGTVGLDTIYF
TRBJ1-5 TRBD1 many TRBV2 TGTGCCAGCAGTCCGACAGGGGGCTGGCAGCCCCAGCATTTT CASSPTGGWQPQHF
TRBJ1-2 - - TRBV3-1 TGTGCCAGCAGCCAAGTGGAGGATGGCTACACCTTC CASSQVEDGYTF
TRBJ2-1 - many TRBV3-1 TGTGCCAGCAGCCAAGATTCCCTAGCGCGGCAGTTCTTC CASSQDSLARQFF
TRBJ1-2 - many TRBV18 TGTGCCAGCTCACCATTGGGAAGTGATGGCTACACCTTC CASSPLGSDGYTF
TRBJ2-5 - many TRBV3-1 TGTGCCAGCAGCCACGAGGGTGGGGAAGAGACCCAGTACTTC CASSHEGGEETQYF
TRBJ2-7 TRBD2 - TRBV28 TGTGCCAGCAGTTTAGACGGGGGGGGACACGAGCAGTACTTC CASSLDGGGHEQYF
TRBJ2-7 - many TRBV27 TGTGCCAGCAGTCTCAATCGGGTTAAGGGTAACTACGAGCAGTACTTC CASSLNRVKGNYEQYF
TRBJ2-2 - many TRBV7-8 TGTGCCAGCAGTTCCGGGTCGACCACCGGGGAGCTGTTTTTT CASSSGSTTGELFF
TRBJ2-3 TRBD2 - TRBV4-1 TGCGCCAGCAGCCTCCGGACTAGCGGGGGGGCAGATACGCAGTATTTT CASSLRTSGGADTQYF
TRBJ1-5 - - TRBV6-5 TGTGCCAGCAGTTACGACGGAAACAATCAGCCCCAGCATTTT CASSYDGNNQPQHF
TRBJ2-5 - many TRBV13 TGTGCCAGCAGCTTTAGACAGGTGGGGGAGACCCAGTACTTC CASSFRQVGETQYF
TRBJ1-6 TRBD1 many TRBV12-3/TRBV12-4 TGTGCCAGCAGTCGAACCGGGACAGGAAATAATTCACCCCTCCACTTT CASSRTGTGNNSPLHF
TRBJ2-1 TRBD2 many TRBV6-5 TGTGCCAGCAGTTTTAGCGGGGGGCCTTACAATGAGCAGTTCTTC CASSFSGGPYNEQFF
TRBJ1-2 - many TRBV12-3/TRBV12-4 TGTGCCAGCACCAACTCTCTATTCTATGGCTACACCTTC CASTNSLFYGYTF
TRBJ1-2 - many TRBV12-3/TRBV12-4 TGTGCCAGCAGTTTATCGGGTTCTAACTATGGCTACACCTTC CASSLSGSNYGYTF
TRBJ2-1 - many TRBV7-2 TGTGCCAGCAGCTTAAGAATGGGCAGCGATGAGCAGTTCTTC CASSLRMGSDEQFF
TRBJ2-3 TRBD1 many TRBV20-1 TGCAGTGCTTTACCGGGACAGGTGTCAGATACGCAGTATTTT CSALPGQVSDTQYF
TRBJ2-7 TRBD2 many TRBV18 TGTGCCAGCTCACCAATCCCCACTAGCGAAGAGCAGTACTTC CASSPIPTSEEQYF
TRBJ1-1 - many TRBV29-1 TGCAGCGCGGGGAACACTGAAGCTTTCTTT CSAGNTEAFF
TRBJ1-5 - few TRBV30 TGTGCCTGGAGCCCCTGGGAGGGGAATCAGCCCCAGCATTTT CAWSPWEGNQPQHF
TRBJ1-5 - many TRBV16 TGTGCCAGCAGCCACATCGAGTCTTCGGGCAATCAGCCCCAGCATTTT CASSHIESSGNQPQHF
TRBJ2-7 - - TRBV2 TGTGCCAGCAGGGGTTCTTACTACGAGCAGTACTTC CASRGSYYEQYF
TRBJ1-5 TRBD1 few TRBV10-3 TGTGCCATCAGTGAGACCGGACAGGGAAATCAGCCCCAGCATTTT CAISETGQGNQPQHF
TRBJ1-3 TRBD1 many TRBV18 TGTGCCAGCTCACCGACAGGGAACGCTGGAAACACCATATATTTT CASSPTGNAGNTIYF
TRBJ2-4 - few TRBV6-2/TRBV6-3 TGTGCCAGCAGTGAAAGAAGCGCCTGGGACATTCAGTACTTC CASSERSAWDIQYF
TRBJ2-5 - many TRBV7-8 TGTGCCAGCAGCCGCCCGGAGGGGGAGACCCAGTACTTC CASSRPEGETQYF
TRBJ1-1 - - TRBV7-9 TGTGCCAGCAGCTTGGTATTTCGGGGATCTGAAGCTTTCTTT CASSLVFRGSEAFF
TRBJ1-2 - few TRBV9 TGTGCCAGCAGCGTAGCGTCACGGACGAATGGCTACACCTTC CASSVASRTNGYTF
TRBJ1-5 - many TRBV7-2 TGTGCCAGCAGCCCCCTTGGGAGGGGCGGGAATCAGCCCCAGCATTTT CASSPLGRGGNQPQHF
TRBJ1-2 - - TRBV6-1 TGTGCCAGCAGTGAAAACGGGGCCGATGGCTACACCTTC CASSENGADGYTF
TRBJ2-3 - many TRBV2 TGTGCCAGCAGTGTGTGGGGACTCCTCACAGATACGCAGTATTTT CASSVWGLLTDTQYF
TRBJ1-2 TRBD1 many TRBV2 TGTGCCAGCACCCGGGACAGGGGGACTAACTATGGCTACACCTTC CASTRDRGTNYGYTF
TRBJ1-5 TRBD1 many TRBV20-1 TGCAGTGCTAGAGATCGGTTAGGGGGCGACCGGCAGCCCCAGCATTTT CSARDRLGGDRQPQHF
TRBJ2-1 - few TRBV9 TGTGCCAGCAGCGTAGACTCATCTTATGAGCAGTTCTTC CASSVDSSYEQFF
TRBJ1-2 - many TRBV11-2 TGTGCCAGCAGCTCGGGGGGCGACAGGTTGGGCAAGGTCGGTGGCTACACCTTC CASSSGGDRLGKVGGYTF
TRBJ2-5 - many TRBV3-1 TGTGCCAGCAGTAGGCCGCAAGAGACCCAGTACTTC CASSRPQETQYF
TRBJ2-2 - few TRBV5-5 TGTGCCAGCAGCTTCACCACGGGATTAACCACCGGGGAGCTGTTTTTT CASSFTTGLTTGELFF
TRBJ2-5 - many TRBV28 TGTGCCAGCAGCCCCATAAGGGAAGAGACCCAGTACTTC CASSPIREETQYF
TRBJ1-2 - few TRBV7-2 TGTGCCAGCAGCCCCGGCGGGGGAGGGGACTATGGCTACACCTTC CASSPGGGGDYGYTF
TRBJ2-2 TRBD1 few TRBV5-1 TGCGCCAGCAGCTTGGCCTGGACAGGGCAATCCGGGGAGCTGTTTTTT CASSLAWTGQSGELFF
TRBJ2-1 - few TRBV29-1 TGCAGCCCCAAAATCCAGGGGGGTAAGCAGTTCTTC CSPKIQGGKQFF
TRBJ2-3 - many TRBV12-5 TGTGCTAGTGGTCCCACCGCGGGAACGCAGTATTTT CASGPTAGTQYF
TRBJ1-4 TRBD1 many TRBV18 TGTGCCAGCTCACCGCCCGGGACAGGGAATGAAAAACTGTTTTTT CASSPPGTGNEKLFF
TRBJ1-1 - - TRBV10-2 TGCGCCAGCCGCGCTCACTCGGGTACTGAAGCTTTCTTT CASRAHSGTEAFF
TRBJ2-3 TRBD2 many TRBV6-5 TGTGCCAGCAGTTACCCCCTTAGCGGGGGAGTCACAGATACGCAGTATTTT CASSYPLSGGVTDTQYF
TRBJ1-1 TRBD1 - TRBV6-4 TGTGCCAGCCGATCTTGGACAGGGGGCGCTGAAGCTTTCTTT CASRSWTGGAEAFF
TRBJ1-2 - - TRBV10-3 TGTGCCATCAGTGAAGACAGACCTAACTATGGCTACACCTTC CAISEDRPNYGYTF
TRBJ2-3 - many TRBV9 TGTGCCAGCAGCGTGGGGGCGACCCGCACAGATACGCAGTATTTT CASSVGATRTDTQYF
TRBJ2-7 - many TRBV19 TGTGCCAGTAGTGCCGGGTTGAAGAGGGGGGCCGCCTACGAGCAGTACTTC CASSAGLKRGAAYEQYF
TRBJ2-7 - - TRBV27 TGTGCCAGCAGTTCCCGAGGGACCCCCCAGTGGTCCTACGAGCAGTACTTC CASSSRGTPQWSYEQYF
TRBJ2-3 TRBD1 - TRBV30 TGTGCCTGGAGTTTTACAGGGGGCACAGATACGCAGTATTTT CAWSFTGGTDTQYF